The 6 T cell receptor beta chains below all came from one sample that was sequenced in a study of T-cell reconstitution after alpha-beta-depleted transplantation in children. Construction of the TCRbeta library involved unique molecular identifiers. TCRdb used MiXCR to reprocess the PCR reads, holding one entry per CDR3 protein. Of about 830,000 distinct CDR3 sequences in the sample, roughly 15% are singletons; the top ten hold roughly 4.8%. The input for sequencing was PBMCs, mostly from graft donor cells, taken 360 days after TCRalphabeta/CD19-depleted stem cell transplant. These receptors originate from a male patient aged 10-17 years who had a stem cell transplant for acute lymphoblastic leukemia, so the T cells may come from the graft donor.

This chain connects TRBV3-1 to TRBJ1-1; D not certain. Germline CDR1 reads LGHDT; CDR2 reads YNNKEL (reference sequence). The CDR3 spans 14 residues. V was shortened by 3 bases and J by 5 bases, with 13 bases between the two germline ends. The CDR3 loop reads CASSQFREGTEAFF. As DNA, the CDR3 is TGTGCCAGCAGCCAGTTTAGGGAAGGTACTGAAGCTTTCTTT.

The chain uses TRBV7-8 and TRBJ2-1, with D hard to call. The CDR3 sequence is 11 residues long. The germline V and J ends were trimmed by 1 base and 8 bases, with 3 bases remaining between them. Germline loops: CDR1 SGHVS, CDR2 FQNEAQ. CDR3 in DNA: TGTGCCAGCAGCTTAGACTATGAGCAGTTCTTC. This gives the protein CASSLDYEQFF.

The CDR3: CSAASGTGVGTNEKLFF. CDR3 sequence (DNA): TGCAGCGCCGCCTCCGGGACAGGGGTTGGAACTAATGAAAAACTGTTTTTT. V usage is TRBV29-1 and J usage is TRBJ1-4; TRBD1 matches at 10 bases. Unmatched junction bases numbered 12, after V lost 7 bases and J lost 1 base. The CDR3 is 17 amino acids. Germline-derived CDR1 and CDR2 are SQVTM and ANQGSEA.

This clonotype was counted a few times. The gene calls are TRBV5-1 and TRBJ2-7; D remains ambiguous. The CDR3 contains 14 residues. With 0 bases removed from V and 2 bases from J, the gap between germline ends came to 9 bases. Germline assignment: CDR1 SGHRS and CDR2 YFSETQ. CDR3 sequence (DNA): TGCGCCAGCAGCTTGGATCCGACCACCTACGAGCAGTACTTC. Residues: CASSLDPTTYEQYF.

The V and J genes are TRBV29-1 and TRBJ2-2; D tentatively reads TRBD1 or TRBD2 (5 bases each). Germline V CDR1 and CDR2: SQVTM, ANQGSEA. CDR3 length: 14 residues. V was clipped by 6 bases and J by 7 bases, with 18 bases between them. CDR3 coding DNA: TGCAGCGTCGAGGGACGAAGAGATGACGGGGAGCTGTTTTTT. Its protein product is CSVEGRRDDGELFF.

This clonotype was seen more than once but under ten times. This chain uses TRBV18 with TRBJ2-1; 8 bases agree with TRBD2. The CDR3 has 14 residues. From germline, CDR1 is KGHSH and CDR2 LQKENI. The V and J ends lost 3 bases and 8 bases, in that order; junction bases with no gene match: 6. The CDR3 sequence is CASSPSGGTDEQFF. In DNA form, the CDR3 reads TGTGCCAGCTCACCCTCGGGAGGGACGGATGAGCAGTTCTTC.